Sequencing of this T cell receptor beta chain was carried out in a study of response to subunit inactivated influenza vaccine. The germline CDR1 and CDR2 sequences are MDHEN and SYDVKM. The CDR3 has 20 amino acids. Trimming cost V 6 bases and J 0 bases; bases outside gene matches: 17. TCRdb redid the calling of the RT-PCR reads with MiXCR, one entry per CDR3 protein. The table lists about 650,000 distinct CDR3 sequences, approximately 15% of them singletons, with about 9.9% in the top ten. This chain links TRBV28 with TRBJ2-2, with TRBD1 identical over 9 bases. The origin of this receptor is a man aged 45 to 65 who received an inactivated influenza vaccine. The sequencing here drew on PBMCs from blood, taken 11 to 12 days after vaccination. Written as DNA, the CDR3 is TGTGCCAGCAGCATTGCCGGGACAGGGTTCTTAGGGCCGAACACCGGGGAGCTGTTTTTT. Its protein is CASSIAGTGFLGPNTGELFF.